The TCR beta chain under discussion was sequenced for a study of blood T cells in healthy people across ages (dated by TCRdb to the mid-2010s). With respect to the entire study: In model experiments, template switching captured about one uniquely barcoded TCR beta cDNA molecule for every two T cells. To avoid experimental bias, donors of different ages were distributed randomly across sequencing lanes. Donors were grouped into four age groups: young (average about 15 years), middle-aged (over 35), aged (over 55) and long-lived (roughly 80). Two additional independent replicas of 1 million unique cDNA reads from the same blood draw were analyzed for two donors (one aged 18 to 30 and one aged 80 or older). The study measured age-related changes in TCR beta repertoire diversity using deep sequencing normalized with unique cDNA molecular identifiers. Study-level results and caveats: There was a strong correlation between observed TCR beta diversity and the percentage of naive T cells measured by flow cytometry. Because the CMV infection status of the donors was unknown, age-related changes in expanded clonotypes may potentially have been confounded. Since profiling was done on bulk unsorted PBMCs, naive and antigen-experienced compartments could not be conclusively compared. Estimates of total diversity based on one million sequenced T cells were considered lower bounds and underestimates. Compared with the aged group, the long-lived group had more naive CD4+ T cells, fewer expanded clones and increased TCR diversity, a pattern suggesting age selection. Observed TCR beta diversity per million T cells fell roughly linearly with age, and a significant reduction was already apparent by age around 36.

The method behind the library was 5' RACE. Instrument on record: Illumina HiSeq 2500. A second PCR of about 6 to 12 cycles was performed with a sample-barcoded 5' primer and a J-beta primer mix. A unique molecular identifier was introduced onto each TCR beta cDNA molecule by a template-switch 5' adaptor carrying 12 random nucleotides. Each sample yielded at least 2.5 million CDR3-containing paired-end reads. First-strand cDNA synthesis was performed from all RNA using the Mint cDNA synthesis kit, with priming by a TRBC-specific oligonucleotide. After uracil-DNA glycosylase treatment, a first 18-cycle PCR used universal primers M1SS and BC2_uni_R on all cDNA. The study's processing was this. For normalization, 1 million high-quality reads, each with a distinct molecular identifier, were randomly selected from each sample. Instead of being binned into consensus sequences, reads that shared molecular identifiers were thrown out. MiTCR, with a Q25 quality threshold and the strictest error-elimination algorithm, was used for CDR3 identification, clonotype clustering and error correction. A nonparametric unseen species model using Euler transformation provided a lower-bound estimate of total TCR beta diversity. TCRdb reprocessed the public reads (quality trimming at Q25 with fastp, clone calling with MiXCR) and kept in-frame beta chains. All rows with the same CDR3 protein become a single entry with the most common DNA and genes. The V and J calls were not made by the authors but by TCRdb's processing. This sample holds more than 650,000 distinct CDR3 sequences; around half were observed only once. The ten largest clones take up 40% to 50% of the sample.

Looking up the germline V gene yields CDR1 KGHDR and CDR2 SFDVKD. The CDR3 sequence holds 14 residues, the cysteine and phenylalanine included. Only the CDR3 portion is preserved as DNA: 42 bases, with reading frame beginning at the first base. V sheds 6 bases and J sheds 0 bases, leaving 11 bases between their ends. The approximately 39 donors, aged about 6 to 95 years, were systemically healthy Caucasian individuals from Russia. Each donor gave 9.5 to 10 milliliters of peripheral blood, drawn into EDTA-treated Vacutainer tubes. Ficoll-Paque density-gradient centrifugation was used to isolate PBMCs, with at least 7 million per sample. Total RNA, at least 6 micrograms per sample, was extracted from PBMCs with Trizol reagent. For every donor, an aliquot of PBMCs went through flow cytometry to measure the percentages of naive CD45RAhigh/CD27high T cells. This clonotype was observed a handful of times. The specificity of this receptor is unknown. There are no base qualities to consult, and no much larger clone falls within one base.

What was sequenced was blood. The chain uses TRBV24-1 and TRBJ2-7; the D call could be TRBD1 or TRBD2, with each sharing 5 bases. The receptor was isolated from a man aged 80 or over in good health. The CDR3 protein sequence reads: CATSSGTASYEQYF. In nucleotides, the sequence is TGTGCCACCAGTTCCGGGACGGCCTCCTACGAGCAGTACTTC.